These T cell receptor beta chains were read from a single sample in a study of cytomegalovirus exposure and HLA in healthy donors. Only in-frame clones appear in the TCRdb table, and some are missing; sequencing was by immunoSEQ multiplex PCR. The sample includes 65,000 to 70,000 clones, around 91% of them seen just once. Specimen: PBMCs. These receptors originate from a woman aged 25-40 years in good health and CMV-seropositive. Each CDR3 is given with its conserved first and last residue. The order of the fields is V gene, CDR3 protein.

v_gene: TRBV2; CDR3aa: CASSEGTSGRRGYEQYF
v_gene: TRBV19; CDR3aa: CASSQTGQGLEQYF
v_gene: TRBV5-1; CDR3aa: CASSLGDSYNEQFF
v_gene: TRBV7-9; CDR3aa: CASSPGARDRGSRETQYF
v_gene: TRBV19; CDR3aa: CASRPGTGFTDTQYF
v_gene: TRBV4-1; CDR3aa: CASSQEPGGSNQPQHF
v_gene: TRBV5-1; CDR3aa: CASSLAASGRFIGNEQFF
v_gene: TRBV7-9; CDR3aa: CASSGTGGVLGSSYNEQFF
v_gene: TRBV4-2; CDR3aa: CASSQDRQGGYTF
v_gene: TRBV25-1; CDR3aa: CASSSAGTAEAFF
v_gene: TRBV27; CDR3aa: CASSSLAGDYEQYF
v_gene: TRBV10-2; CDR3aa: CASSRVGYNEQFF
v_gene: TRBV19; CDR3aa: CASSPFAWDSSNQPQHF
v_gene: TRBV6-5; CDR3aa: CASSYNPPPGVEQYF
v_gene: TRBV9; CDR3aa: CASSVGQGELFF
v_gene: TRBV5-7; CDR3aa: CASSVRQGLSNQPQHF
v_gene: TRBV19; CDR3aa: CASSSSPRGWNTEAFF
v_gene: TRBV18; CDR3aa: CASSPPNGNGYTF
v_gene: TRBV7-6; CDR3aa: CASSLAPGQGGYEQYF
v_gene: TRBV18; CDR3aa: CASSPTLERGSANEKLFF
v_gene: TRBV28; CDR3aa: CASTGQGATAPYGYTF
v_gene: TRBV13; CDR3aa: CASSLGTGISYEQYF
v_gene: TRBV5-8; CDR3aa: CASSLGASGLATYEQYF
v_gene: TRBV7-9; CDR3aa: CASSLGGLAGDYEQYF
v_gene: TRBV11-2; CDR3aa: CASSPPGQGVYEQYF
v_gene: TRBV7-9; CDR3aa: CASSSATYEQYF
v_gene: TRBV27; CDR3aa: CASKKQGVEEQYF
v_gene: TRBV5-1; CDR3aa: CASSLVQVSGANVLTF
v_gene: TRBV5-8; CDR3aa: CASSGGVWNEKLFF
v_gene: TRBV2; CDR3aa: CASRGTSGGRYEQYF
v_gene: TRBV11-2; CDR3aa: CASSDGDRTSEGNQPQHF